This T cell receptor (beta chain) was profiled in a study of blood T cells in healthy people across ages. The study, taken as a whole, reports: Aged donors had fewer naive CD4+ cells and lower diversity than long-lived donors. Naive T cell percentage showed a strong correlation with the diversity of TCR beta.

With 4 bases removed from V and 4 bases from J, the gap between germline ends came to 13 bases. The CDR3 extends over 14 amino acids. Germline V gene sequence: CDR1 MNHNS, CDR2 SASEGT. Details on this clonotype: Its antigen is undetermined.

Sample donors were healthy Caucasian individuals that came from Russia, aged roughly 6 to 95. The total RNA that was extracted per sample amounted to at least 5.5 micrograms. Using a J-beta primer mix together with a sample-barcoded 5' primer, a second PCR was run for about 7 to 12 cycles. A single record per CDR3 protein comes from TCRdb applying MiXCR to the 5' RACE reads. The data contain just under 750,000 distinct CDR3 sequences, about 20% of them singletons. Sequencing was done on a sample of blood. This sequence originates from a man between 70 and 80 years old in good health. The V and J genes are TRBV6-1 and TRBJ1-1, with D perhaps matching TRBD1 (6 bases). CDR3 nucleotides: TGTGCCAGCAGTGTCAACAGGGAGGGCACTGAAGCTTTCTTT. As protein: CASSVNREGTEAFF.